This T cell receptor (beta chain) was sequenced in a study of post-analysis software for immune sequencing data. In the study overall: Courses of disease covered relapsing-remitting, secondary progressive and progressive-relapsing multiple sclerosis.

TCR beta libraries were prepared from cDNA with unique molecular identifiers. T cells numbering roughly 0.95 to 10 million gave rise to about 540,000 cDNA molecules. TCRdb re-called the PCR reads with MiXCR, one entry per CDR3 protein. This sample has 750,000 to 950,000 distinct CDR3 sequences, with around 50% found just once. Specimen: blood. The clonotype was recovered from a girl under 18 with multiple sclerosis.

The CDR3 bases are TGCGCCAGCAGCCAAGATCGGACCAGGGACTCCGACTATGGCTACACCTTC. It encodes CASSQDRTRDSDYGYTF. The V call is TRBV4-1, the J call TRBJ1-2, with TRBD1 as a possible D gene (5 bases). Germline CDR1 is MGHRA and CDR2 is YSYEKL. This CDR3 comprises 17 residues. V was trimmed by 0 bases and J by 3 bases, leaving 17 bases between them.